Shown below are 18 T cell receptor beta chains from a single sample sequenced in a study of human versus mouse CDR3 diversity and MHC coevolution. Assay used: immunoSEQ multiplex PCR; TCRdb lists only in-frame clones, some missing. Among more than 60,000 clones listed, about nine tenths were seen once. Material: naive CD4+ T cells from blood. Subset indicated: CD45RO-negative CD62L-positive naive CD4 T cells. All receptors come from a person between 30 and 69 years old in good health.

The rearrangement joins TRBV2 to TRBJ2-7; 9 bases match TRBD1. Trimming cost V 7 bases and J 5 bases; bases outside gene matches: 6. The V gene's germline CDR1 is SNHLY and CDR2 FYNNEI. The CDR3 sequence is 13 residues long. The CDR3 bases are TGTGCCAGCAACCGGGACAGGGCCAACGAGCAGTACTTC. The encoded protein is CASNRDRANEQYF.

The chain is built from TRBV27 and TRBJ2-7; weak D call: TRBD1 (6 bases). The length of the CDR3 is 12 residues. With 5 bases removed from V and 2 bases from J, the gap between germline ends came to 7 bases. Germline V gene sequence: CDR1 MNHEY, CDR2 SMNVEV (reference sequence). As DNA, the CDR3 is TGTGCCAGCAGTAACAGGGCCTACGAGCAGTACTTC. Translating gives CASSNRAYEQYF.

The chain employs TRBV11-1 and TRBJ2-3; D is ambiguous. The germline V gene encodes CDR1 SGHAT and CDR2 FQDESV (reference sequence). The CDR3 is 13 amino acids. Trimming took off 2 bases at V and 1 base at J, with 4 bases between the two ends. The CDR3 here is CASSLSGTDTQYF. For the CDR3, the DNA is TGTGCCAGCAGCTTAAGCGGCACAGATACGCAGTATTTT.

This chain joins TRBV19 and TRBJ2-3; 9 bases fit TRBD1. The CDR3 is made up of 12 amino acids. Unmatched junction bases numbered 5, after V lost 3 bases and J lost 13 bases. Germline values: CDR1 LNHDA, CDR2 SQIVND (reference sequence). This CDR3 reads CASSIGTGLEYF. The CDR3, as DNA: TGTGCCAGTAGTATCGGGACAGGGTTGGAGTATTTT. Full variable domain (rest looked up from reference TRBV19 and TRBJ2-3): DGGITQSPKYLFRKEGQNVTLSCEQNLNHDAMYWYRQDPGQGLRLIYYSQIVNDFQKGDIAEGYSVSREKKESFPLTVTSAQKNPTAFYLCASSIGTGLEYFGPGTRLTVL.

The chain has TRBV18 and TRBJ2-1; TRBD2 might be the D (6 bases). The germline V gene has CDR1 KGHSH and CDR2 LQKENI. The length of the CDR3 is 16 residues. With 1 base removed from V and 0 bases from J, the gap between germline ends came to 10 bases. The CDR3 reads CASSPLTRSSYNEQFF. In DNA, the CDR3 is TGTGCCAGCTCACCACTGACTAGGAGCTCCTACAATGAGCAGTTCTTC.

This rearrangement joins TRBV30 to TRBJ2-6; no clear D gene. The CDR3 covers 16 residues. The V end was cut by 1 base, the J end by 2 bases, with 12 bases between. Germline V gene lookup returns CDR1 GTSNPN and CDR2 SVGIG (reference sequence). The CDR3 bases are TGTGCCTGGAGTGGAGTGAATATGGCTGGGGCCAACGTCCTGACTTTC. Translating gives CAWSGVNMAGANVLTF.

The J gene is TRBJ1-2, the V gene TRBV5-1; no firm D call. Germline V lookup: CDR1 SGHRS, CDR2 YFSETQ. V shed 5 bases and J shed 4 bases, with 12 bases lying between them. CDR3 size: 13 residues. The CDR3 region is CASSSEGGYGYTF. The CDR3 region has the DNA TGCGCCAGCAGTAGCGAGGGAGGCTATGGCTACACCTTC.

V usage is TRBV6-5 and J usage is TRBJ2-3; 8 bases are shared with TRBD2. The CDR3 runs 15 residues. Germline CDR1 reads MNHEY; CDR2 reads SVGAGI. J lost 1 base, V lost 7 bases, and 7 bases had no gene match. The CDR3 loop reads CASTSGRPGTDTQYF. The DNA of the CDR3 is TGTGCCAGCACGAGCGGGAGACCGGGCACAGATACGCAGTATTTT.

This clone has only one observation. The V gene is TRBV2, the J gene TRBJ2-3; D perhaps matches TRBD2 (5 bases). CDR1 SNHLY and CDR2 FYNNEI come from the germline V gene. Trimming removed 4 bases at V and 0 bases at J, with 8 bases between. The length of the CDR3 is 14 residues. The CDR3 coding sequence is TGTGCCAGCAGTGCCCGGACTAGCACAGATACGCAGTATTTT. Translating gives CASSARTSTDTQYF. Drawing the rest from reference TRBV2 and TRBJ2-3, the complete variable domain is EPEVTQTPSHQVTQMGQEVILRCVPISNHLYFYWYRQILGQKVEFLVSFYNNEISEKSEIFDDQFSVERPDGSNFTLKIRSTKLEDSAMYFCASSARTSTDTQYFGPGTRLTVL.

The chain couples TRBV27 to TRBJ1-2, with D possibly TRBD1 on 6 matching bases. V dropped 6 bases and J dropped 8 bases, with 28 bases sitting between them. The CDR3 has 17 residues. Germline CDR1 MNHEY, CDR2 SMNVEV (reference sequence). The CDR3: CASSPLGEGRGYKGYTF. Here the CDR3 DNA reads TGTGCCAGCAGCCCCCTCGGGGAGGGCAGGGGTTATAAGGGCTACACCTTC.

This chain connects TRBV6-5 to TRBJ2-5; tentative D call: TRBD2 (6 bases). Germline CDR1 MNHEY, CDR2 SVGAGI. The CDR3 contains 13 residues. Trimming took 4 bases from V and 5 from J, leaving 11 bases between them. The CDR3 spells CASSSPGVETQYF. CDR3 DNA sequence: TGTGCCAGCAGTTCCCCGGGGGTGGAGACCCAGTACTTC.

This chain joins TRBV7-2 and TRBJ2-5, with TRBD2 matching over 11 bases. Germline lookup yields CDR1 SGHTA and CDR2 FQGNSA. This CDR3 region has 15 residues. The V and J ends lost 5 bases and 0 bases, in that order; junction bases with no gene match: 2. The CDR3 protein is CASSRLAGNQETQYF. The DNA for the CDR3 is TGTGCCAGCAGCCGACTAGCGGGGAACCAAGAGACCCAGTACTTC.

This clone was picked up one time. V gene TRBV7-6 combines with J gene TRBJ1-3; TRBD1 matches at 7 bases. Trimming took 1 base from V and 0 from J; bases not matched to a gene: 6. This CDR3 is built from 17 residues. CDR1 is SGHVS and CDR2 is FNYEAQ in the germline V gene. The CDR3 DNA reads TGTGCCAGCAGCTTAGAAGGGGGCAGGATCTCTGGAAACACCATATATTTT. Its protein is CASSLEGGRISGNTIYF.

This rearrangement joins TRBV7-2 to TRBJ1-5; D perhaps matches TRBD1 (5 bases). Germline-derived CDR1 and CDR2 are SGHTA and FQGNSA. V shed 1 base and J shed 3 bases, with 13 bases lying between them. The CDR3 consists of 16 residues. The CDR3 DNA follows: TGTGCCAGCAGCTTAGTGGCAGGGTTGCACAATCAGCCCCAGCATTTT. Translated: CASSLVAGLHNQPQHF.

The V and J genes are TRBV6-1 and TRBJ1-2; tentative D call: TRBD1 (5 bases). The CDR3 contains 16 residues. With 1 base removed from V and 2 bases from J, the gap between germline ends came to 14 bases. Germline V gene data show CDR1 as MNHNS and CDR2 as SASEGT. CDR3 in amino acids: CASSEDRQPRNYGYTF. Written as DNA, the CDR3 is TGTGCCAGCAGTGAAGATAGACAGCCCCGGAACTATGGCTACACCTTC.

The rearrangement links TRBV6-1 to TRBJ2-3, with 14 bases matching TRBD2. Germline V gene lookup returns CDR1 MNHNS and CDR2 SASEGT. This CDR3 has 18 amino acids. Unmatched junction bases numbered 6, after V lost 4 bases and J lost 0 bases. This chain's CDR3 is CASSGLAGGGSSTDTQYF. CDR3 nucleotides: TGTGCCAGCAGTGGACTAGCGGGAGGGGGTTCTAGCACAGATACGCAGTATTTT.

The chain recombines TRBV27 with TRBJ2-2; D is perhaps TRBD1 (6 bases). Germline loops: CDR1 MNHEY, CDR2 SMNVEV (reference sequence). The V gene lost 1 base and the J gene lost 5 bases, with 35 bases spanning the gap. This CDR3 is built from 23 residues. DNA for the CDR3: TGTGCCAGCAGTTTATTTCTCCAGCCCGGCCCATACAGGGAATCCCCGAGGACCGGGGAGCTGTTTTTT. Its translation is CASSLFLQPGPYRESPRTGELFF.

The chain employs TRBV2 and TRBJ1-5; 8 nucleotides line up with TRBD1. The ends lost 6 bases at V and 0 bases at J; junction bases unmatched: 7. Germline V CDR1 and CDR2: SNHLY, FYNNEI. CDR3 length: 16 residues. The CDR3: CASSRQGTYSNQPQHF. The CDR3 coding sequence is TGTGCCAGCAGCCGACAGGGGACATATAGCAATCAGCCCCAGCATTTT. Using reference TRBV2 and TRBJ1-5 for the parts outside the CDR3, the full variable domain is EPEVTQTPSHQVTQMGQEVILRCVPISNHLYFYWYRQILGQKVEFLVSFYNNEISEKSEIFDDQFSVERPDGSNFTLKIRSTKLEDSAMYFCASSRQGTYSNQPQHFGDGTRLSIL.